This T cell receptor (beta chain) was obtained from a study of breast tumors, draining lymph nodes, adjacent tissues. Germline V gives CDR1 SGHRS, CDR2 YFSETQ. This CDR3 has 14 residues. Trimming left V 10 bases short and J 4 bases short, with 17 bases between. Breast cancer patients provided tissue from their axillary draining lymph nodes. Broader study findings: Data fit most tumor T cells coming from lymph node, expanding in tumor. Tumor TCR diversity was below lymph nodes but above nontumor tissue.

Ten or more counts support this clonotype. Its antigen is unidentified. TCRdb re-called the multiplex PCR reads through MiXCR, storing one row per CDR3 protein. The sample lists 130,000 or so distinct CDR3 sequences; about a fifth were seen once. The receptor's source is a female donor with breast cancer. Some clones in this sample may be carry-over from other donors' samples. Sequenced sample: axillary lymph node tissue. The chain is built from TRBV5-1 and TRBJ2-2; D is possibly TRBD1 or TRBD2 (7 bases each). The CDR3 protein is CAFRQGGSTGELFF. CDR3 DNA: TGCGCCTTCCGACAGGGAGGGAGCACCGGGGAGCTGTTTTTT. Together with reference TRBV5-1 and TRBJ2-2, the CDR3 gives the full variable domain: KAGVTQTPRYLIKTRGQQVTLSCSPISGHRSVSWYQQTPGQGLQFLFEYFSETQRNKGNFPGRFSGRQFSNSRSEMNVSTLELGDSALYLCAFRQGGSTGELFFGEGSRLTVL.